The rows below give T cell receptor beta chains drawn from one sample of a study of siplizumab effects on memory and regulatory T cells. Some clones are missing from TCRdb's copy, which holds only in-frame ones; the method was immunoSEQ multiplex PCR. Of more than 85,000 clones in the sample, 92% were seen once. Sequenced material: CD4+ T cells sorted from blood. The receptors derive from a human donor in good health. Each CDR3 is given with its conserved first and last residue. Each record gives: D gene, clone size, J gene, V gene, CDR3 DNA, CDR3 protein. A D gene is named only where the DNA matches it firmly. Expanded clones get a size class; other rows say once, few or many, or leave the size out.

D gene: -; clone size: few; J gene: TRBJ1-1; V gene: TRBV7-9; CDR3 DNA: TGTGCCTCCCAGCGGCAGGCGAACACTGAAGCTTTCTTT; CDR3 protein: CASQRQANTEAFF
D gene: -; clone size: -; J gene: TRBJ1-2; V gene: TRBV5-4; CDR3 DNA: TGTGCCAGCAGCTTTATCTATGGCTACACCTTC; CDR3 protein: CASSFIYGYTF
D gene: -; clone size: -; J gene: TRBJ1-4; V gene: TRBV9; CDR3 DNA: TGTGCCAGCAGCGTACACACAGGAGGTCGAACTAATGAAAAACTGTTTTTT; CDR3 protein: CASSVHTGGRTNEKLFF
D gene: -; clone size: few; J gene: TRBJ1-6; V gene: TRBV18; CDR3 DNA: TGTGCCAGCTCACCCCCGGGAGCGAGCTCCTATAATTCACCCCTCCACTTT; CDR3 protein: CASSPPGASSYNSPLHF
D gene: -; clone size: -; J gene: TRBJ2-2; V gene: TRBV2; CDR3 DNA: TGTGCCAGCAGCCCGGGCAGCTCGAACACCGGGGAGCTGTTTTTT; CDR3 protein: CASSPGSSNTGELFF
D gene: -; clone size: -; J gene: TRBJ2-1; V gene: TRBV28; CDR3 DNA: TGTGCCAGCAGTTCCTTACCCACATACAATGAGCAGTTCTTC; CDR3 protein: CASSSLPTYNEQFF
D gene: -; clone size: -; J gene: TRBJ1-2; V gene: TRBV4-1; CDR3 DNA: TGCGCCAGCAGCCAAATTTCACTGAGGAGCTATGGCTACACCTTC; CDR3 protein: CASSQISLRSYGYTF
D gene: -; clone size: -; J gene: TRBJ2-1; V gene: TRBV5-1; CDR3 DNA: TGCGCCAGCAGCTTCAGGACTCAGGGTGAGCAGTTCTTC; CDR3 protein: CASSFRTQGEQFF
D gene: TRBD1; clone size: -; J gene: TRBJ2-7; V gene: TRBV19; CDR3 DNA: TGTGCCAGTAGTTCTAGGGGGACAGCCTACGAGCAGTACTTC; CDR3 protein: CASSSRGTAYEQYF
D gene: -; clone size: once; J gene: TRBJ2-2; V gene: TRBV2; CDR3 DNA: TGTGCCAGCAAAGGGGAGTTCGCCGGGGAGCTGTTTTTT; CDR3 protein: CASKGEFAGELFF
D gene: TRBD1; clone size: -; J gene: TRBJ2-1; V gene: TRBV5-1; CDR3 DNA: TGCGCCAGCAGCTCACCGGGACAGGGGGGTAATGAGCAGTTCTTC; CDR3 protein: CASSSPGQGGNEQFF
D gene: -; clone size: few; J gene: TRBJ2-3; V gene: TRBV16; CDR3 DNA: TGTGCCAGCAGCCAAACAGGTGGTACGCAGTATTTT; CDR3 protein: CASSQTGGTQYF
D gene: -; clone size: once; J gene: TRBJ1-1; V gene: TRBV20-1; CDR3 DNA: TGCAGTGCTAGTGGGACGGAAACTTTCTTT; CDR3 protein: CSASGTETFF
D gene: TRBD2; clone size: -; J gene: TRBJ2-2; V gene: TRBV7-6; CDR3 DNA: TGTGCCAGCAGCTTAGCTTTGGCTAGCGGGGCTAACACCGGGGAGCTGTTTTTT; CDR3 protein: CASSLALASGANTGELFF
D gene: TRBD1; clone size: -; J gene: TRBJ1-1; V gene: TRBV5-1; CDR3 DNA: TGCGCCAGCAGCTACCGGACAGGGGCGGACACTGAAGCTTTCTTT; CDR3 protein: CASSYRTGADTEAFF
D gene: -; clone size: few; J gene: TRBJ1-5; V gene: TRBV21-1; CDR3 DNA: TGTGCCAGCAGCCGAAGCCCCCCAGGGGGGGGTAGCAATCAGCCCCAGCATTTT; CDR3 protein: CASSRSPPGGGSNQPQHF
D gene: -; clone size: -; J gene: TRBJ1-3; V gene: TRBV19; CDR3 DNA: TGTGCCAGTAGCGTACAGGGTGCATCCTCTGGAAACACCATATATTTT; CDR3 protein: CASSVQGASSGNTIYF
D gene: TRBD1; clone size: -; J gene: TRBJ2-7; V gene: TRBV18; CDR3 DNA: TGTGCCAGCTCACCACCGGGACAGTCCTACGAGCAGTACTTC; CDR3 protein: CASSPPGQSYEQYF
D gene: -; clone size: -; J gene: TRBJ1-2; V gene: TRBV7-2; CDR3 DNA: TGTGCCAGCAGCTCCTATCTTCGACCTGAGGGTGGCTACACCTTC; CDR3 protein: CASSSYLRPEGGYTF
D gene: TRBD2; clone size: -; J gene: TRBJ2-7; V gene: TRBV6-5; CDR3 DNA: TGTGCCAGCAGTTATTCCGGGACTAGCGGTTACTACGAGCAGTACTTC; CDR3 protein: CASSYSGTSGYYEQYF
D gene: -; clone size: -; J gene: TRBJ1-1; V gene: TRBV5-1; CDR3 DNA: TGCGCCAGCAGCTTGAGGCAGGGCACTGAAGCTTTCTTT; CDR3 protein: CASSLRQGTEAFF
D gene: -; clone size: -; J gene: TRBJ2-1; V gene: TRBV11-2; CDR3 DNA: TGTGCCAGCAGCAAATGGCGGGGCCCCTCCCTTTACAATGAGCAGTTCTTC; CDR3 protein: CASSKWRGPSLYNEQFF
D gene: -; clone size: few; J gene: TRBJ2-5; V gene: TRBV29-1; CDR3 DNA: TGCAGCGTTGTGGGAGCGGCGGTAGAGACCCAGTACTTC; CDR3 protein: CSVVGAAVETQYF
D gene: -; clone size: -; J gene: TRBJ1-2; V gene: TRBV5-6; CDR3 DNA: TGTGCCAGCAGCTTAATCGACAGGACCCTCTATGGCTACACCTTC; CDR3 protein: CASSLIDRTLYGYTF
D gene: TRBD1; clone size: -; J gene: TRBJ1-1; V gene: TRBV18; CDR3 DNA: TGTGCCAGCTCACCACCGGACAGGGGTGCAGCTTTCTTT; CDR3 protein: CASSPPDRGAAFF
D gene: -; clone size: -; J gene: TRBJ2-2; V gene: TRBV15; CDR3 DNA: TGTGCCACCAGCATGGACGGTACCGGGGAGCTGTTTTTT; CDR3 protein: CATSMDGTGELFF
D gene: -; clone size: -; J gene: TRBJ2-1; V gene: TRBV9; CDR3 DNA: TGTGCCAGCAGCCCCCAAACTAGTTCCTCCTACAATGAGCAGTTCTTC; CDR3 protein: CASSPQTSSSYNEQFF
D gene: -; clone size: -; J gene: TRBJ2-7; V gene: TRBV9; CDR3 DNA: TGTGCCAGCAGCGTAGGTCCCCGAAGCGAGCAGTACTTC; CDR3 protein: CASSVGPRSEQYF
D gene: TRBD2; clone size: -; J gene: TRBJ2-1; V gene: TRBV5-1; CDR3 DNA: TGCGCCAGCAGCCTTCCCGGGACTAGCAGATACAATGAGCAGTTCTTC; CDR3 protein: CASSLPGTSRYNEQFF
D gene: -; clone size: -; J gene: TRBJ2-2; V gene: TRBV27; CDR3 DNA: TGTGCCAGCAGCCCGCCCTGGGGTGCCGGGGAGCTGTTTTTT; CDR3 protein: CASSPPWGAGELFF
D gene: -; clone size: -; J gene: TRBJ1-3; V gene: TRBV5-4; CDR3 DNA: TGTGCCAGCAGCTTACCCACAGCGCTCTCTGGAAACACCATATATTTT; CDR3 protein: CASSLPTALSGNTIYF
D gene: -; clone size: -; J gene: TRBJ1-3; V gene: TRBV5-1; CDR3 DNA: TGCGCCAGCAGCTTGGTTGGGAGCTCTGGAAACACCATATATTTT; CDR3 protein: CASSLVGSSGNTIYF
D gene: TRBD2; clone size: -; J gene: TRBJ2-7; V gene: TRBV7-2; CDR3 DNA: TGTGCCAGCAGCTTAGACGGGGGGAGCTACGAGCAGTACTTC; CDR3 protein: CASSLDGGSYEQYF
D gene: TRBD1; clone size: -; J gene: TRBJ1-1; V gene: TRBV7-9; CDR3 DNA: TGTGCCAGCAGTCCCACAGGGGTCACTGAAGCTTTCTTT; CDR3 protein: CASSPTGVTEAFF
D gene: TRBD2; clone size: -; J gene: TRBJ2-1; V gene: TRBV19; CDR3 DNA: TGTGCCAGTAGTAAACTGGGGCTAGCGGGAGACAATGAGCAGTTCTTC; CDR3 protein: CASSKLGLAGDNEQFF
D gene: -; clone size: -; J gene: TRBJ2-1; V gene: TRBV5-4; CDR3 DNA: TGTGCCAGCCACTCTCCGTATTACAATGAGCAGTTCTTC; CDR3 protein: CASHSPYYNEQFF
D gene: -; clone size: -; J gene: TRBJ2-7; V gene: TRBV6-6; CDR3 DNA: TGTGCCAGCAGGCGGGACAGTGTTTACGAGCAGTACTTC; CDR3 protein: CASRRDSVYEQYF
D gene: -; clone size: once; J gene: TRBJ2-1; V gene: TRBV18; CDR3 DNA: TGTGCCAGCTCACCAAGACTCCTCTCCTACAATGAGCAGTTCTTC; CDR3 protein: CASSPRLLSYNEQFF
D gene: -; clone size: -; J gene: TRBJ2-1; V gene: TRBV2; CDR3 DNA: TGTGCCAGCAGTGTAAGGGTTTACAATGAGCAGTTCTTC; CDR3 protein: CASSVRVYNEQFF
D gene: -; clone size: -; J gene: TRBJ1-5; V gene: TRBV19; CDR3 DNA: TGTGCCAGTAGTCTGGGTACCTCCAATCAGCCCCAGCATTTT; CDR3 protein: CASSLGTSNQPQHF
D gene: TRBD1; clone size: -; J gene: TRBJ2-5; V gene: TRBV29-1; CDR3 DNA: TGCAGCGTTGAGGGCCTACAGGGGTCAGAGACCCAGTACTTC; CDR3 protein: CSVEGLQGSETQYF
D gene: -; clone size: few; J gene: TRBJ1-6; V gene: TRBV5-1; CDR3 DNA: TGCGCCAGCAGCTTGGTGGCGGGGGTCGGTGCTTCACCCCTCCACTTT; CDR3 protein: CASSLVAGVGASPLHF
D gene: -; clone size: once; J gene: TRBJ2-7; V gene: TRBV20-1; CDR3 DNA: TGCAGTGCTAGGGAGACCTACGAGCAGTACTTC; CDR3 protein: CSARETYEQYF
D gene: -; clone size: -; J gene: TRBJ2-1; V gene: TRBV5-4; CDR3 DNA: TGTGCCAGCAGCTTGGGGGGCGACACCTACAATGAGCAGTTCTTC; CDR3 protein: CASSLGGDTYNEQFF